Below, 17 T cell receptor beta chains from the same sample are listed, as sequenced in a study of technical replicates of blood from a handful of donors. Generated by immunoSEQ multiplex PCR, the TCRdb table keeps only in-frame clones and is missing some. The sample holds around 61,000 clones, around 88% seen once. Sequenced sample: PBMCs. The receptors shown here come from a human donor in good health. Some clones in this sample may be carry-over from other donors' samples.

CDR3 region: CASSQGQGVETQYF. The CDR3 DNA reads as TGTGCCAGCAGTCAGGGACAGGGGGTAGAGACCCAGTACTTC. The V gene is TRBV6-5, the J gene TRBJ2-5; 11 bases map to TRBD1. The CDR3 extends over 14 amino acids. The V segment lost 5 bases and the J segment 4 bases; nucleotides outside the gene matches: 3. Looked up from germline, CDR1 is MNHEY and CDR2 is SVGAGI.

CDR3 region: CASSIRDYNEQFF. The CDR3 bases are TGTGCCAGCAGCATCCGGGATTACAATGAGCAGTTCTTC. The rearrangement joins TRBV5-6 to TRBJ2-1; TRBD2 might be the D (5 bases). The CDR3 spans 13 residues. Germline lookup yields CDR1 SGHDT and CDR2 YYEEEE. V was shortened by 4 bases and J by 4 bases, with 9 bases between the two germline ends.

This clone has a single count. The chain uses TRBV7-2 and TRBJ2-5; 13 bases map to TRBD2. Germline assignment: CDR1 SGHTA and CDR2 FQGNSA. Trimming removed 4 bases from V and 4 bases from J; junction bases left unmatched: 3. The CDR3 has 15 residues. The CDR3 DNA is TGTGCCAGCAGCTCGAGACTAGCGGGGGGAGAGACCCAGTACTTC. This gives the protein CASSSRLAGGETQYF.

The chain uses TRBV6-6 and TRBJ1-3; tentatively, D is TRBD1 (5 bases). Germline CDR1 is MNHNY and CDR2 is SVGAGI (reference sequence). The CDR3 totals 16 residues. V was cut by 0 bases and J by 2 bases, with 11 bases left in between. The CDR3 DNA sequence: TGTGCCAGCAGTTACTCGAGCCAGGGCGCTGGAAACACCATATATTTT. This translates into CASSYSSQGAGNTIYF.

This clone was observed a single time. V gene TRBV5-4 combines with J gene TRBJ2-5, with D unclear. The CDR3 loop spans 16 amino acids. The V gene lost 1 base and the J gene lost 5 bases, with 18 bases spanning the gap. Germline lookup yields CDR1 SGHNT and CDR2 YYREEE (reference sequence). CDR3 loop: CASSLMSAEPRETQYF. For the CDR3, the DNA is TGTGCCAGCAGCTTGATGTCGGCGGAGCCCCGGGAGACCCAGTACTTC.

The chain links TRBV7-2 to TRBJ2-1; the match to TRBD2 covers 10 bases. The V and J ends lost 3 bases and 6 bases, in that order; junction bases with no gene match: 8. The CDR3 is 16 residues long. Germline CDR1 and CDR2: SGHTA and FQGNSA. The CDR3: CASSFLTSGTGNEQFF. For the CDR3, the DNA is TGTGCCAGCAGCTTCCTAACTAGCGGGACAGGCAATGAGCAGTTCTTC.

The chain links TRBV5-6 to TRBJ1-5; D is undetermined. The CDR3 is 15 amino acids. Trimming removed 1 base from V and 0 bases from J, with 8 bases in between. Germline CDR1 and CDR2: SGHDT and YYEEEE. CDR3 residues: CASSLIGVSNQPQHF. Here the CDR3 DNA reads TGTGCCAGCAGCTTGATCGGGGTTAGCAATCAGCCCCAGCATTTT.

A single count supports this clone. This chain connects TRBV5-1 to TRBJ1-2; 10 bases map to TRBD1. From germline, CDR1 is SGHRS and CDR2 YFSETQ. CDR3 length: 15 amino acids. The V gene end was trimmed by 4 bases and the J gene end by 6 bases; junction bases not matched to a gene: 9. The chain's CDR3 is CASSPGTGELHGYTF. CDR3 coding DNA: TGCGCCAGCAGCCCAGGGACAGGGGAACTTCATGGCTACACCTTC.

The chain has TRBV5-6 and TRBJ2-2; 12 nucleotides agree with TRBD2. Germline V CDR1 and CDR2: SGHDT, YYEEEE. The CDR3 runs 19 residues. After removal of 2 bases from V and 7 bases from J, the junction contained 15 bases not matched to a gene. This CDR3 is CASSLSEASGGVYVGELFF. The CDR3 DNA is TGTGCCAGCAGCTTATCTGAGGCTAGCGGGGGGGTCTATGTCGGGGAGCTGTTTTTT.

The CDR3 DNA is TGTGCCAGCAGCTCAACTGGGACCCAGTACTTC. Its translation is CASSSTGTQYF. This chain links TRBV5-5 with TRBJ2-5; no clear D gene. Trimming shortened V by 3 bases and J by 7 bases, and 7 bases separated the two germline ends. This CDR3 contains 11 residues. The germline V gene has CDR1 SGHKS and CDR2 YYEKEE (reference sequence). The complete variable domain, with remaining parts taken from reference TRBV5-5 and TRBJ2-5, reads DAGVTQSPTHLIKTRGQQVTLRCSPISGHKSVSWYQQVLGQGPQFIFQYYEKEERGRGNFPDRFSARQFPNYSSELNVNALLLGDSALYLCASSSTGTQYFGPGTRLLVL.

The chain carries TRBV6-6 and TRBJ1-1; no definite D call. This CDR3 contains 13 residues. CDR1 MNHNY and CDR2 SVGAGI come from the germline V gene (reference sequence). The V end lost 2 bases, the J end lost 5 bases, and 9 bases lay between the germline ends. Here the CDR3 DNA reads TGTGCCAGCAGTTACGAGGTTTGGACTGAAGCTTTCTTT. It encodes CASSYEVWTEAFF.

This rearrangement joins TRBV7-2 to TRBJ2-1; 11 bases match TRBD2. V trimming: 3 bases; J trimming: 9 bases; junction bases outside the gene matches: 4. This CDR3 has 14 residues. Germline CDR1 is SGHTA and CDR2 is FQGNSA. The CDR3 region is CASSLGLAASEQFF. CDR3 in DNA: TGTGCCAGCAGCTTGGGACTAGCGGCGAGTGAGCAGTTCTTC.

This clone rates as medium-sized. The chain combines TRBV21-1 with TRBJ1-1. TRBV21-1 counts as a pseudogene. The CDR3 is 11 residues long. CDR3 in DNA: TGTGCCAGCAGCACTGGAGATGAAGCTTTCTTT. It encodes CASSTGDEAFF.

CDR3 in amino acids: CASSLASYLPGVADTQYF. The CDR3 nucleotides are TGTGCCAGCAGCTTAGCCTCGTATTTACCGGGAGTGGCAGATACGCAGTATTTT. This chain joins TRBV7-2 and TRBJ2-3; a weak D match, TRBD2 (6 bases). CDR1 is SGHTA, CDR2 FQGNSA, per germline. The CDR3 runs to 18 residues. Trimming pared 0 bases from V and 4 bases from J, leaving 20 bases between.

The V gene is TRBV29-1, the J gene TRBJ2-7; TRBD2 is a possible D gene (6 bases). The germline V and J ends were trimmed by 6 bases and 2 bases, with 14 bases remaining between them. Germline lookup yields CDR1 SQVTM and CDR2 ANQGSEA. CDR3 length equals 13 residues. As DNA, the CDR3 is TGCAGCGTCTCGGACGGAGGGGCCTACGAGCAGTACTTC. This translates into CSVSDGGAYEQYF.

This sequence joins TRBV6-6 and TRBJ1-2; 7 nucleotides line up with TRBD1. V was clipped by 6 bases and J by 1 base; unmatched bases: 8. Germline V gene data show CDR1 as MNHNY and CDR2 as SVGAGI (reference sequence). This CDR3 comprises 15 residues. CDR3 in DNA: TGTGCCAGCAGACCGACAGGGATCAGTAACTATGGCTACACCTTC. It specifies CASRPTGISNYGYTF.

V usage is TRBV4-3 and J usage is TRBJ1-1; 7 nucleotides align to TRBD1. This CDR3 has 13 amino acids. Germline trimming cut 8 bases from V and 3 bases from J; bases unmatched to any gene: 6. Germline loops: CDR1 LGHNA, CDR2 YSLEER. In nucleotides, the CDR3 is TGCGCCAGCGGAACAGGGGTTTACACTGAAGCTTTCTTT. Its translation is CASGTGVYTEAFF.